Each of the 29 T cell receptor beta chains below was sequenced from the same sample in a study of T cell responses to AZD1222 COVID-19 vaccine. Method: immunoSEQ multiplex PCR; TCRdb's copy keeps in-frame clones and lacks some. The sample includes about 85,000 clones, 85% of them seen just once. This sample comprised peripheral blood, obtained 28 days after the second AZD1222 dose. Source of these receptors: an adult who received the AZD1222 COVID-19 vaccine.

The gene calls are TRBV13 and TRBJ1-1, with a tentative D call TRBD1 (5 bases). The V and J ends lost 2 bases and 1 base respectively, with 5 bases between them. CDR1 and CDR2 from the germline V gene are PRHDT and FYEKMQ (reference sequence). CDR3 length: 13 residues. The CDR3 reads CASSLRGNTEAFF. CDR3 nucleotides: TGTGCCAGCAGCTTAAGGGGGAACACTGAAGCTTTCTTT.

There are a few counts of this clone. The rearrangement uses TRBV19 and TRBJ2-1, with D possibly being TRBD2 (7 bases). The CDR3 contains 14 residues. Per germline, CDR1 LNHDA and CDR2 SQIVND (reference sequence). V was shortened by 10 bases and J by 4 bases, with 17 bases between the two germline ends. The CDR3 reads CATEIGGGYNEQFF. The CDR3 DNA reads TGTGCCACCGAAATAGGGGGGGGGTACAATGAGCAGTTCTTC.

V gene TRBV18 combines with J gene TRBJ1-3; D unresolved. This CDR3 region has 15 residues. The germline V gene has CDR1 KGHSH and CDR2 LQKENI. Trimming took off 4 bases at V and 0 bases at J, with 10 bases between the two ends. CDR3 region: CASSRTSASGNTIYF. CDR3 nucleotide sequence: TGTGCCAGCTCACGAACCTCTGCCTCTGGAAACACCATATATTTT.

This clone was found once. This same CDR3 is encoded by further DNA sequences in the sample. V is TRBV24-1 and J is TRBJ2-7, with a possible D match to TRBD1 (6 bases). In germline, CDR1 is KGHDR, CDR2 SFDVKD. This CDR3 is 14 amino acids long. Trimming stripped 3 bases from V and 4 bases from J, with 12 bases between. CDR3 amino acids: CATSDPDRSYEQYF. CDR3 nucleotides: TGTGCCACCAGTGATCCCGACAGGTCGTACGAGCAGTACTTC.

This chain uses TRBV30 with TRBJ1-5, with TRBD1 matching 10 bases. The CDR3 is 16 residues long. The V gene end was trimmed by 2 bases and the J gene end by 6 bases; junction bases not matched to a gene: 10. Germline CDR1 is GTSNPN and CDR2 is SVGIG (reference sequence). This chain's CDR3 is CAWSPEGQGRGQPQHF. In nucleotides, the CDR3 is TGTGCCTGGAGTCCAGAGGGACAGGGGAGAGGTCAGCCCCAGCATTTT.

The chain employs TRBV27 and TRBJ2-2; the D is unclear. The germline CDR1 and CDR2 sequences are MNHEY and SMNVEV (reference sequence). Trimming stripped 5 bases from V and 2 bases from J, with 15 bases between. The CDR3 extends over 16 amino acids. The CDR3 DNA follows: TGTGCCAGCAGTCCACACCTGGGCGGAAACACCGGGGAGCTGTTTTTT. Its translation is CASSPHLGGNTGELFF.

The chain couples TRBV5-1 to TRBJ2-1, with D tentatively TRBD2 (5 bases). The CDR3 runs 16 residues. The germline CDR1 and CDR2 sequences are SGHRS and YFSETQ. V was shortened by 4 bases and J by 0 bases, with 14 bases between the two germline ends. DNA for the CDR3: TGCGCCAGCAGCGGAGTGGTGGGGAGCTCCTACAATGAGCAGTTCTTC. Encoded protein: CASSGVVGSSYNEQFF. Filled out from reference TRBV5-1 and TRBJ2-1, the complete variable domain reads KAGVTQTPRYLIKTRGQQVTLSCSPISGHRSVSWYQQTPGQGLQFLFEYFSETQRNKGNFPGRFSGRQFSNSRSEMNVSTLELGDSALYLCASSGVVGSSYNEQFFGPGTRLTVL.

This chain joins TRBV10-3 and TRBJ2-3; either TRBD1 or TRBD2 may fit D (5 bases each). This CDR3 is 16 amino acids long. Germline-derived CDR1 and CDR2 are ENHRY and SYGVKD. V gave up 3 bases and J gave up 2 bases, with 15 bases separating them. CDR3 region: CAISDLAGTVTDTQYF. CDR3 nucleotide sequence: TGTGCCATCAGTGATCTAGCCGGGACGGTCACAGATACGCAGTATTTT.

The chain employs TRBV2 and TRBJ2-2; D might be TRBD2 (5 bases). Germline V gene data show CDR1 as SNHLY and CDR2 as FYNNEI. With 4 bases removed from V and 4 bases from J, the gap between germline ends came to 7 bases. This CDR3 has 13 residues. CDR3 bases: TGTGCCAGCAGTGGGACTTTCACCGGGGAGCTGTTTTTT. This codes for CASSGTFTGELFF. The full variable domain, with the rest looked up from reference TRBV2 and TRBJ2-2, is EPEVTQTPSHQVTQMGQEVILRCVPISNHLYFYWYRQILGQKVEFLVSFYNNEISEKSEIFDDQFSVERPDGSNFTLKIRSTKLEDSAMYFCASSGTFTGELFFGEGSRLTVL.

The chain employs TRBV7-3 and TRBJ2-2; tentatively, D is TRBD2 (6 bases). V was trimmed by 0 bases and J by 4 bases, leaving 18 bases between them. This CDR3 is 18 amino acids long. Germline V gene sequence: CDR1 SGHTA, CDR2 FQGTGA. CDR3 sequence (DNA): TGTGCCAGCAGCTTAACGTTGGGGGGTGACGGGCTCACCGGGGAGCTGTTTTTT. It translates to CASSLTLGGDGLTGELFF.

V is TRBV5-1 and J is TRBJ2-3, with 10 positions matching TRBD2. Germline V gives CDR1 SGHRS, CDR2 YFSETQ. V shed 4 bases, J shed 0 bases, and the junction held 8 bases outside the gene matches. The CDR3 is made up of 17 amino acids. Written as DNA, the CDR3 is TGCGCCAGCAGCCTTGGGCTAGCGGGGGTCAGCACAGATACGCAGTATTTT. Its translation: CASSLGLAGVSTDTQYF.

This sequence joins TRBV27 and TRBJ1-5, with D maybe TRBD1 (6 bases). The CDR3 has 12 amino acids. V shed 5 bases and J shed 11 bases, with 13 bases lying between them. Germline CDR1 is MNHEY and CDR2 is SMNVEV (reference sequence). CDR3 residues: CASSGGAEAQHF. DNA of the CDR3: TGTGCCAGCAGTGGGGGGGCTGAGGCCCAGCATTTT.

The CDR3 is CASSILLALANTGELFF. The CDR3, as DNA: TGTGCCAGTAGTATCTTGTTGGCACTAGCGAACACCGGGGAGCTGTTTTTT. This chain joins TRBV19 and TRBJ2-2; D may be TRBD2 (5 bases). Germline loops: CDR1 LNHDA, CDR2 SQIVND (reference sequence). This CDR3 region has 17 residues. V lost 3 bases and J 0 bases, leaving 14 bases between the germline ends.

In this sample, this clone turned up once. This rearrangement joins TRBV19 to TRBJ1-1, with 7 bases fitting TRBD1. The germline V gene has CDR1 LNHDA and CDR2 SQIVND (reference sequence). Unmatched junction bases numbered 3, after V lost 7 bases and J lost 4 bases. The CDR3 length is 12 residues. CDR3 in DNA: TGTGCCAGTAACCACAGGGGCACTGAAGCTTTCTTT. Translated: CASNHRGTEAFF.

The V and J genes are TRBV29-1 and TRBJ2-1, with 14 bases fitting TRBD2. Germline V gives CDR1 SQVTM, CDR2 ANQGSEA. Trimming took 4 bases from V and 3 from J; bases not matched to a gene: 5. The CDR3 length is 16 residues. The CDR3 DNA sequence: TGCAGCGTTGCCGGGACTAGCGGGAGTGGCTACAATGAGCAGTTCTTC. Its translation is CSVAGTSGSGYNEQFF.

V gene TRBV6-5 combines with J gene TRBJ1-2; D is perhaps TRBD1 (5 bases). Trimming cost V 7 bases and J 4 bases, with 13 bases left between them. The CDR3 sequence is 13 residues long. The germline CDR1 and CDR2 sequences are MNHEY and SVGAGI. The CDR3 spells CASKGIGVYGYTF. CDR3 DNA sequence: TGTGCCAGCAAGGGGATAGGGGTCTATGGCTACACCTTC.

V gene TRBV5-1 combines with J gene TRBJ2-7; the D is unclear. The V end lost 4 bases, the J end lost 2 bases, and 10 bases lay between the germline ends. This CDR3 spans 13 amino acids. Germline CDR1 is SGHRS and CDR2 is YFSETQ. CDR3 sequence (DNA): TGCGCCAGCAGCCCCGATCCGACCTACGAGCAGTACTTC. It translates to CASSPDPTYEQYF.

The rearrangement links TRBV9 to TRBJ2-7, with 9 bases aligning to TRBD2. This CDR3 comprises 14 residues. V gave up 4 bases and J gave up 4 bases; unmatched junction bases: 6. Germline V gives CDR1 SGDLS, CDR2 YYNGEE. DNA of the CDR3: TGTGCCAGCAGCCCGACTAGCGGATTATACGAGCAGTACTTC. Translation: CASSPTSGLYEQYF. Based on the CDR3 plus reference TRBV9 and TRBJ2-7, the full variable domain is DSGVTQTPKHLITATGQRVTLRCSPRSGDLSVYWYQQSLDQGLQFLIQYYNGEERAKGNILERFSAQQFPDLHSELNLSSLELGDSALYFCASSPTSGLYEQYFGPGTRLTVT.

This clone was seen once. The chain joins TRBV6-5 to TRBJ1-1; 8 nucleotides line up with TRBD1. Germline CDR1 reads MNHEY; CDR2 reads SVGAGI. V shed 8 bases, J shed 3 bases, and the junction held 8 bases outside the gene matches. The length of the CDR3 is 14 residues. The CDR3 sequence: CASGYRGVHTEAFF. The DNA for the CDR3 is TGTGCCAGCGGGTACAGGGGGGTACACACTGAAGCTTTCTTT.

This clone has only a few counts. This rearrangement joins TRBV25-1 to TRBJ2-5, with D unclear. The CDR3 covers 11 residues. The V and J ends lost 7 bases and 1 base respectively, with 4 bases between them. Germline V gene sequence: CDR1 MGHDK, CDR2 SYGVNS. CDR3 sequence: CASTPQETQYF. For the CDR3, the DNA is TGTGCCAGCACCCCCCAAGAGACCCAGTACTTC.

This sequence joins TRBV30 and TRBJ1-4; tentatively, D is TRBD1 (5 bases). Germline V gene sequence: CDR1 GTSNPN, CDR2 SVGIG (reference sequence). This CDR3 region has 13 residues. V lost 5 bases and J 10 bases, leaving 17 bases between the germline ends. CDR3 protein: CAWAPWRGAKLFF. For the CDR3, the DNA is TGTGCCTGGGCGCCCTGGAGGGGTGCAAAACTGTTTTTT.

The chain links TRBV9 to TRBJ2-7, with 10 bases fitting TRBD2. This CDR3 comprises 16 residues. Per germline, CDR1 SGDLS and CDR2 YYNGEE. V shed 0 bases and J 2 bases; nucleotides not matched to a gene: 5. Here the CDR3 reads CASSVGLAGDPYEQYF. The CDR3 bases are TGTGCCAGCAGCGTAGGGCTAGCGGGAGACCCCTACGAGCAGTACTTC. Filled out from reference TRBV9 and TRBJ2-7, the complete variable domain reads DSGVTQTPKHLITATGQRVTLRCSPRSGDLSVYWYQQSLDQGLQFLIQYYNGEERAKGNILERFSAQQFPDLHSELNLSSLELGDSALYFCASSVGLAGDPYEQYFGPGTRLTVT.

V usage is TRBV4-1 and J usage is TRBJ1-1; no clear D gene. The V end was cut by 4 bases, the J end by 0 bases, with 15 bases between. The length of the CDR3 is 16 residues. Germline-derived CDR1 and CDR2 are MGHRA and YSYEKL. CDR3 in DNA: TGCGCCAGCAGCCTTGACCGGAGAATCTTGAACACTGAAGCTTTCTTT. Amino acid sequence: CASSLDRRILNTEAFF.

This clone came up once. The chain employs TRBV3-1 (or the pseudogene TRBV3-2) and TRBJ2-7; D is unclear. V was clipped by 2 bases and J by 2 bases, with 4 bases between them. CDR3 length: 12 residues. The germline V gene encodes CDR1 LGHDT and CDR2 YNNKEL (reference sequence). CDR3 protein: CASSQLAYEQYF. CDR3 nucleotides: TGTGCCAGCAGCCAACTTGCCTACGAGCAGTACTTC.

The chain couples TRBV9 to TRBJ1-2; D is unclear. V was clipped by 3 bases and J by 0 bases, with 12 bases between them. Germline V gene sequence: CDR1 SGDLS, CDR2 YYNGEE. This CDR3 is 15 amino acids long. CDR3 coding DNA: TGTGCCAGCAGCGAGGGTCCCGTAGCTAACTATGGCTACACCTTC. Amino acids: CASSEGPVANYGYTF.

In DNA form, the CDR3 reads TGTGCCAGCTCACCACCTTCGGCCGAGCATGGCTACACCTTC. As protein: CASSPPSAEHGYTF. V gene TRBV18 combines with J gene TRBJ1-2; D ambiguous. The CDR3 is 14 amino acids. Germline values: CDR1 KGHSH, CDR2 LQKENI. V gave up 0 bases and J gave up 6 bases, with 11 bases separating them.

The chain is built from TRBV21-1 and TRBJ1-3. TRBV21-1 is a recognized pseudogene. CDR3 length equals 14 residues. The chain's CDR3 is CASSGTDSGNTIYF. The CDR3 DNA reads TGTGCCAGCAGCGGGACGGACTCTGGAAACACCATATATTTT.

The table lists this clone with a few counts. The gene calls are TRBV30 and TRBJ1-1; 7 bases are shared with TRBD1. Germline lookup yields CDR1 GTSNPN and CDR2 SVGIG (reference sequence). This CDR3 spans 15 amino acids. The trim removed 1 base at V and 3 bases at J, leaving 8 bases unmatched. CDR3 DNA: TGTGCCTGGAGTGGGGGCAGGGGGTATGACACTGAAGCTTTCTTT. This codes for CAWSGGRGYDTEAFF.

The rearrangement links TRBV11-3 to TRBJ1-3; possible D gene TRBD1, 6 bases. CDR1 and CDR2 (germline): SGHNT, YENEEA. The CDR3 is made up of 15 amino acids. V gave up 3 bases and J gave up 2 bases, with 11 bases separating them. In DNA, the CDR3 is TGTGCCAGCAGCTTTGGCAGGGGACCTGGAAACACCATATATTTT. It is translated as CASSFGRGPGNTIYF.